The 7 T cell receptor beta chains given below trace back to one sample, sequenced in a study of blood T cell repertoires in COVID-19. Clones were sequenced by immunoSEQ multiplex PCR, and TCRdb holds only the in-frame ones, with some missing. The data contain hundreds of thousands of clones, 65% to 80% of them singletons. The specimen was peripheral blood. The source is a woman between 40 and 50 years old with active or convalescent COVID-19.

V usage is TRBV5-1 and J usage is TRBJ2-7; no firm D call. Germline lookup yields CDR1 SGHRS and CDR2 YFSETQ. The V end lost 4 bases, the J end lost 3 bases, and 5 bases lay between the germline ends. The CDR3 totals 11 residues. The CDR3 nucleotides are TGCGCCAGCAGCCAAAACTACGAGCAGTACTTC. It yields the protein CASSQNYEQYF.

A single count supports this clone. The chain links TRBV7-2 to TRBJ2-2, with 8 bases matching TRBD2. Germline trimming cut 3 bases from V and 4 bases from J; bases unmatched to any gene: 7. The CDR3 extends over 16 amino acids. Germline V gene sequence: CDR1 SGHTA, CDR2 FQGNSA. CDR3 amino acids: CASSLQSGGTTGELFF. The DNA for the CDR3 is TGTGCCAGCAGCTTGCAAAGCGGGGGCACCACCGGGGAGCTGTTTTTT.

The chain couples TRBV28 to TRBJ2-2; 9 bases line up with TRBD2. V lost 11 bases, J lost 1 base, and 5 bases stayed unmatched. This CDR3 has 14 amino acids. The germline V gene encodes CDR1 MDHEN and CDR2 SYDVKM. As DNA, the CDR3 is TGTGCCGGACTTAGCGGGGGGAACACCGGGGAGCTGTTTTTT. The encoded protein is CAGLSGGNTGELFF.

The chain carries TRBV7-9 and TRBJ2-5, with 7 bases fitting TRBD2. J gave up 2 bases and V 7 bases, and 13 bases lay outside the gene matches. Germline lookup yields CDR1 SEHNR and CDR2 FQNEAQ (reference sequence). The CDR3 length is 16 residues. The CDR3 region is CASTTRGVGVQETQYF. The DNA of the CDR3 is TGTGCCAGCACCACACGGGGGGTGGGGGTTCAAGAGACCCAGTACTTC.

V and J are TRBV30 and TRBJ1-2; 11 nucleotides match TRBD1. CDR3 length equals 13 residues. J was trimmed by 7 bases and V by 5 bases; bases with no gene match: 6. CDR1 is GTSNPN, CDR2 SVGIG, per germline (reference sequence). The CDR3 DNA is TGTGCCTGGCCGGACAGGGGGCTTGGTGGCTACACCTTC. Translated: CAWPDRGLGGYTF.

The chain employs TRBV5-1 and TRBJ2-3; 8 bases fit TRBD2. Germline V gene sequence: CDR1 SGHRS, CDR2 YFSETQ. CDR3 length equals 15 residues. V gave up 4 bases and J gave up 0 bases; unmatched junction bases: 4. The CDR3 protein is CASSVGLASTDTQYF. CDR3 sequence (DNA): TGCGCCAGCAGCGTCGGACTAGCTAGCACAGATACGCAGTATTTT.

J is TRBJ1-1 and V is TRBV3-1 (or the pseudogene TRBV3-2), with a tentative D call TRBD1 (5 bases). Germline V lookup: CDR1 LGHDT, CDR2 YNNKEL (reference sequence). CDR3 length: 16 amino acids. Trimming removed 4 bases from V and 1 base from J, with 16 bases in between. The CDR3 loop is CASSPRQWPTNTEAFF. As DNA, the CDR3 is TGTGCCAGCAGCCCCAGACAGTGGCCGACGAACACTGAAGCTTTCTTT.